These 7 T cell receptor beta chains were all obtained from the same sample, sequenced in a study of CD8+ T cells in alopecia areata. The treatment denotes: oral pan-JAK inhibitor, 5-10 mg twice daily. Following RNA extraction, reverse transcription yielded cDNA that acted as the sequencing template. Data came from immunoSEQ multiplex PCR; TCRdb stores just in-frame clones and leaves some out. The sample shows 180,000 or so clones, roughly half of them seen only once. Material: CD8+ T cells sorted from blood, obtained between weeks 51 and 52, from a patient treated with tofacitinib. These receptors all stem from a human donor with alopecia areata.

The gene calls are TRBV6-1 and TRBJ1-4; possibly TRBD1 for D (5 bases). The V end lost 3 bases, the J end lost 8 bases, and 13 bases lay between the germline ends. CDR1 and CDR2 (germline): MNHNS, SASEGT. CDR3 length equals 14 residues. CDR3 loop: CASSEWRGEEKLFF. The DNA of the CDR3 is TGTGCCAGCAGTGAGTGGAGGGGTGAGGAAAAACTGTTTTTT.

This clone was counted once. V is TRBV30 and J is TRBJ1-6; 12 bases align to TRBD1. Germline values: CDR1 GTSNPN, CDR2 SVGIG (reference sequence). The CDR3 length is 18 residues. V shed 2 bases and J 9 bases; nucleotides not matched to a gene: 14. The CDR3: CAWSIPMGTGGFGSPLHF. The CDR3 DNA follows: TGTGCCTGGAGTATACCGATGGGGACAGGGGGCTTCGGTTCACCCCTCCACTTT. Supplemented by reference TRBV30 and TRBJ1-6, the full variable domain reads SQTIHQWPATLVQPVGSPLSLECTVEGTSNPNLYWYRQAAGRGLQLLFYSVGIGQISSEVPQNLSASRPQDRQFILSSKKLLLSDSGFYLCAWSIPMGTGGFGSPLHFGNGTRLTVT.

This clone showed up just a few times. The chain uses TRBV10-3 and TRBJ1-2; no clear D. CDR1 ENHRY and CDR2 SYGVKD come from the germline V gene. The V end was cut by 2 bases, the J end by 2 bases, with 6 bases between. The CDR3 is 13 residues long. The CDR3 loop reads CAISEDTNYGYTF. The CDR3 nucleotides read TGTGCCATCAGTGAGGACACGAACTATGGCTACACCTTC.

The chain links TRBV30 to TRBJ2-5, with a tentative D call TRBD2 (6 bases). The CDR3 runs to 10 residues. Germline CDR1 is GTSNPN and CDR2 is SVGIG (reference sequence). The CDR3, as DNA: TGTGCTAGCGGTGGAGGGACCCAGTACTTC. It yields the protein CASGGGTQYF.

By its share, this clone is medium-sized (0.01 to 0.1%). The sample carries other DNA sequences with the same CDR3. The CDR3 DNA follows: TGTGCCAGCAGTGACTCGACTAGCGGGGGGGCAGATACGCAGTATTTT. Translation gives CASSDSTSGGADTQYF. The chain joins TRBV6-4 to TRBJ2-3; 14 positions agree with TRBD2. CDR1 and CDR2 (germline): MRHNA, SNTAGT. Trimming cost V 0 bases and J 4 bases; bases outside gene matches: 0. CDR3 length equals 16 residues.

The genes are TRBV15 and TRBJ2-7, with D maybe TRBD1 (5 bases). The V end lost 1 base, the J end lost 2 bases, and 6 bases lay between the germline ends. The CDR3 has 13 residues. Germline CDR1 LNHNV, CDR2 YYDKDF (reference sequence). The CDR3: CATSRGQPYEQYF. CDR3 nucleotides: TGTGCCACCAGCAGAGGACAGCCCTACGAGCAGTACTTC. Combining the CDR3 with reference TRBV15 and TRBJ2-7 gives the whole variable domain DAMVIQNPRYQVTQFGKPVTLSCSQTLNHNVMYWYQQKSSQAPKLLFHYYDKDFNNEADTPDNFQSRRPNTSFCFLDIRSPGLGDTAMYLCATSRGQPYEQYFGPGTRLTVT.

V and J are TRBV10-3 and TRBJ1-2; 8 positions agree with TRBD1. The ends lost 3 bases at V and 0 bases at J; junction bases unmatched: 6. Per germline, CDR1 ENHRY and CDR2 SYGVKD. The CDR3 has 16 residues. The CDR3 coding sequence is TGTGCCATCAGTGACGGGACAGGCCCAGCTAACTATGGCTACACCTTC. Protein sequence: CAISDGTGPANYGYTF.